Presented here are 27 T cell receptor beta chains from one specimen sequenced in a study of blood T cells in healthy people across ages. Using a J-beta primer mix together with a sample-barcoded 5' primer, a second PCR was run for about 6 to 12 cycles. MiXCR, run by TCRdb on the 5' RACE reads, gives a single entry per CDR3 protein. The table shows about 1,000,000 distinct CDR3 sequences, with 40% to 50% occurring only once. Material: blood. These receptor sequences come from a woman aged 55-70 years in good health.

The sample holds a few counts of this clonotype. The genes are TRBV3-1 and TRBJ1-6; unclear D gene. The CDR3 has 14 amino acids. Between the trimmed V and J ends, which lost 1 base and 11 bases, there was a span of 12 bases. Germline V CDR1 and CDR2: LGHDT, YNNKEL (reference sequence). CDR3 loop: CASSQAGLTPPLHF. DNA of the CDR3: TGTGCCAGCAGCCAAGCCGGACTTACCCCACCCCTCCACTTT.

The table lists this clonotype with a few counts. The rearrangement uses TRBV14 and TRBJ2-1; perhaps D is TRBD1 or TRBD2 (6 bases each). V lost 4 bases and J 12 bases, leaving 19 bases between the germline ends. Germline V gene data show CDR1 as SGHDN and CDR2 as FVKESK. The CDR3 sequence is 14 residues long. The CDR3 is CASSPGGGTSSQFF. CDR3 sequence (DNA): TGTGCCAGCAGCCCCGGGGGCGGGACGTCCTCGCAGTTCTTC.

The V and J genes are TRBV7-9 and TRBJ1-6, with D maybe TRBD1 (6 bases). CDR3 length: 15 amino acids. CDR1 is SEHNR and CDR2 is FQNEAQ in the germline V gene (reference sequence). Trimming removed 5 bases at V and 6 bases at J, with 14 bases between. The CDR3 protein is CASSLGQSINSPLHF. The CDR3 coding sequence is TGTGCCAGCAGCCTCGGACAGAGCATTAATTCACCCCTCCACTTT.

V and J are TRBV27 and TRBJ2-1; D gene uncertain. The CDR3 is 14 amino acids. V lost 6 bases, J lost 6 bases, and 15 bases lay in between. Germline V lookup: CDR1 MNHEY, CDR2 SMNVEV (reference sequence). The CDR3 spells CASSPEWTINEQFF. The CDR3 DNA reads as TGTGCCAGCAGCCCAGAGTGGACCATCAATGAGCAGTTCTTC.

This rearrangement joins TRBV9 to TRBJ1-6, with D unclear. There are 13 residues in the CDR3. The germline V and J ends were trimmed by 3 bases and 8 bases, with 9 bases remaining between them. CDR1 and CDR2 from the germline V gene are SGDLS and YYNGEE. As DNA, the CDR3 is TGTGCCAGCAGCGCGGACGGGGATTCACCCCTCCACTTT. It encodes CASSADGDSPLHF.

The rearrangement links TRBV20-1 to TRBJ2-4; the D gene is possibly TRBD2 (7 bases). The assigned J gene may be wrong: the sequence end matches TRBJ2-5 better. Germline V lookup: CDR1 DFQATT, CDR2 SNEGSKA (reference sequence). The CDR3 runs 12 residues. In nucleotides, the CDR3 is TGCAGTGCCCCTGGGAGGGGGGAGACCCAGTACTTC. It encodes CSAPGRGETQYF.

The V and J genes are TRBV28 and TRBJ1-1; D not certain. The CDR3 is 14 amino acids. Germline V gene data show CDR1 as MDHEN and CDR2 as SYDVKM. With 2 bases removed from V and 1 base from J, the gap between germline ends came to 8 bases. The CDR3 is CASSLDGPNTEAFF. The CDR3 DNA reads TGTGCCAGCAGTTTAGATGGACCGAACACTGAAGCTTTCTTT. Full variable domain (rest looked up from reference TRBV28 and TRBJ1-1): DVKVTQSSRYLVKRTGEKVFLECVQDMDHENMFWYRQDPGLGLRLIYFSYDVKMKEKGDIPEGYSVSREKKERFSLILESASTNQTSMYLCASSLDGPNTEAFFGQGTRLTVV.

J is TRBJ2-1 and V is TRBV2; D gene unclear. Germline CDR1 is SNHLY and CDR2 is FYNNEI. The length of the CDR3 is 11 residues. The CDR3, as DNA: TGTGTTTGGGCTGAACAAGATGAGCAGTTCTTC. Its translation is CVWAEQDEQFF.

V and J are TRBV7-3 and TRBJ2-7; a weak D match, TRBD1 (5 bases). With 0 bases removed from V and 3 bases from J, the gap between germline ends came to 15 bases. Per the germline V gene, CDR1 is SGHTA and CDR2 is FQGTGA. CDR3 length: 16 residues. CDR3 protein: CASSLTYTRVDYEQYF. DNA for the CDR3: TGTGCCAGCAGCTTAACGTATACCAGGGTGGACTACGAGCAGTACTTC.

The V call is TRBV6-6, the J call TRBJ2-5, with TRBD1 as a possible D gene (6 bases). The last part of the DNA fits TRBJ2-7 better; the J call may be wrong. The CDR3 is 15 amino acids. The germline CDR1 and CDR2 sequences are MNHNY and SVGAGI (reference sequence). CDR3 sequence (DNA): TGTGCCAGCAGCCCCCAGGGGTTGGTGAGCTACGAGCAGTACTTC. Its protein product is CASSPQGLVSYEQYF.

The table lists this clonotype with a count of one. The chain combines TRBV7-2 with TRBJ2-3; 7 bases match TRBD2. CDR3 length: 18 residues. After removal of 5 bases from V and 4 bases from J, the junction contained 18 bases not matched to a gene. Germline V lookup: CDR1 SGHTA, CDR2 FQGNSA. CDR3 in amino acids: CASSRGVSGPGVPDTQYF. The DNA for the CDR3 is TGTGCCAGCAGCCGGGGGGTTAGCGGCCCAGGAGTCCCAGATACGCAGTATTTT.

The V gene is TRBV20-1, the J gene TRBJ2-4, with 12 bases aligning to TRBD1. The closer fit of TRBJ2-7 to the DNA end suggests the J call may be wrong. The germline gives CDR1 DFQATT, CDR2 SNEGSKA (reference sequence). The CDR3 covers 15 residues. The CDR3 DNA follows: TGCAGTGCTAGAGATCGGGACAGGGGGCCCTACGAGCAGTACTTC. Protein: CSARDRDRGPYEQYF.

The chain recombines TRBV7-9 with TRBJ2-4; D not resolved. The end of the DNA is better explained by TRBJ2-7, so the J call may be wrong. The CDR3 covers 13 residues. CDR1 and CDR2 from the germline V gene are SEHNR and FQNEAQ (reference sequence). CDR3 DNA sequence: TGTGCCAGCAGCTTCGGAGACTTTTACGAGCAGTACTTC. Translated, it gives CASSFGDFYEQYF.

The chain is built from TRBV3-1 and TRBJ2-3; D is possibly TRBD1 or TRBD2 (5 bases each). The CDR3 spans 13 residues. The V gene lost 4 bases and the J gene lost 4 bases, with 9 bases spanning the gap. CDR1 LGHDT and CDR2 YNNKEL come from the germline V gene (reference sequence). CDR3 DNA sequence: TGTGCCAGCAGCCGGGGGACCTCAGATACGCAGTATTTT. It specifies CASSRGTSDTQYF.

Notes on this clonotype: At one end the junction does not follow the germline gene, possibly because of a read error. V and J are TRBV12-3 or TRBV12-4 and TRBJ2-1; 12 bases are shared with TRBD2. CDR3 size: 15 residues. CDR3 sequence (DNA): TGTGTCAGCACCGTGACTAGCGGGGGATACAATGAGCAGTTCTTC. Its protein product is CVSTVTSGGYNEQFF.

V is TRBV29-1 and J is TRBJ2-7; D may be TRBD1 (6 bases). The CDR3 has 12 residues. V lost 6 bases to trimming and J lost 3 bases, with 12 bases between them. Germline CDR1 SQVTM, CDR2 ANQGSEA. The CDR3 loop reads CSVGHIDYEQYF. The CDR3 DNA follows: TGCAGCGTGGGACATATCGACTACGAGCAGTACTTC.

This clonotype was seen at least ten times. The CDR3 sequence: CSASPPYGGNYEQYF. DNA for the CDR3: TGCAGTGCTAGCCCCCCTTACGGCGGGAACTACGAGCAGTACTTC. This rearrangement joins TRBV20-1 to TRBJ2-7; D is perhaps TRBD2 (6 bases). Trimming removed 3 bases from V and 3 bases from J, with 18 bases in between. CDR3 length equals 15 residues. CDR1 DFQATT and CDR2 SNEGSKA come from the germline V gene (reference sequence).

This clonotype appeared a few times. CDR3 in amino acids: CSGGGTSSYEQYF. The CDR3 nucleotides read TGCAGCGGGGGGGGGACTAGCTCCTACGAGCAGTACTTC. This chain connects TRBV29-1 to TRBJ2-7; 8 bases align to TRBD2. J was trimmed by 0 bases and V by 7 bases; bases with no gene match: 5. The CDR3 is 13 residues long. From germline, CDR1 is SQVTM and CDR2 ANQGSEA.

This clonotype was counted between two and nine times. A read error may be the cause here, since a much bigger clone is one base away. This chain joins TRBV27 and TRBJ2-1, with no clear D. The DNA end lines up better with TRBJ2-7; the J call may be wrong. This CDR3 comprises 13 residues. Germline CDR1 and CDR2: MNHEY and SMNVEV (reference sequence). Here the CDR3 DNA reads TGTGCCAGCGCCGGGTGGAACTACAATGAGCAGTACTTC. Protein: CASAGWNYNEQYF.

This clonotype was counted a few times. The V call is TRBV6-6, the J call TRBJ1-5, with D possibly matching TRBD1 (6 bases). The germline CDR1 and CDR2 sequences are MNHNY and SVGAGI (reference sequence). V lost 4 bases and J lost 1, with 8 bases in between. This CDR3 has 14 residues. Here the CDR3 reads CASSSGQSNQPQHF. The CDR3 DNA is TGTGCCAGCAGTTCAGGACAGAGCAATCAGCCCCAGCATTTT.

V gene TRBV7-9 combines with J gene TRBJ1-2, with no clear D. The CDR3 loop spans 13 amino acids. Deletions cut 0 bases from V and 6 bases from J, with 8 bases between. Germline assignment: CDR1 SEHNR and CDR2 FQNEAQ (reference sequence). The CDR3 sequence is CASSLAMSDGYTF. CDR3 nucleotides: TGTGCCAGCAGCTTAGCTATGTCGGATGGCTACACCTTC.

This clonotype was counted only a few times. The chain links TRBV20-1 to TRBJ1-2; D might be TRBD1 (5 bases). V lost 1 base to trimming and J lost 4 bases, with 19 bases between them. Germline V gene data show CDR1 as DFQATT and CDR2 as SNEGSKA (reference sequence). This CDR3 has 16 residues. CDR3 sequence: CSARGPGDGGGYGYTF. In DNA form, the CDR3 reads TGCAGTGCTAGAGGCCCGGGGGACGGAGGCGGCTATGGCTACACCTTC.

The chain links TRBV9 to TRBJ2-1, with D possibly TRBD1 on 5 matching bases. Between the trimmed V and J ends, which lost 4 bases and 6 bases, there was a span of 11 bases. This CDR3 contains 13 residues. Germline V lookup: CDR1 SGDLS, CDR2 YYNGEE. The CDR3 nucleotides read TGTGCCAGCAGCCACTTAGGGGTCAATGAGCAGTTCTTC. Amino acid sequence: CASSHLGVNEQFF.

The chain couples TRBV16 to TRBJ2-7; 8 positions agree with TRBD1. Trimming cost V 0 bases and J 9 bases; bases outside gene matches: 10. Germline loops: CDR1 KGHSY, CDR2 FQNENV. The CDR3 has 15 amino acids. CDR3 amino acids: CASSQSDRDDYGQYF. The CDR3 region has the DNA TGTGCCAGCAGCCAATCGGACAGGGACGACTATGGGCAGTACTTC.

This chain connects TRBV20-1 to TRBJ2-1, with D possibly being TRBD2 (6 bases). There are 14 residues in the CDR3. Trimming shortened V by 6 bases and J by 8 bases, and 20 bases separated the two germline ends. The germline gives CDR1 DFQATT, CDR2 SNEGSKA (reference sequence). CDR3 nucleotides: TGCAGTGCAGACTATGGCGGGGCGCGGGATGAGCAGTTCTTC. Residues: CSADYGGARDEQFF.

This clonotype was counted a few times. J is TRBJ2-1 and V is TRBV4-2, with D possibly being TRBD2 (6 bases). The CDR3 extends over 14 amino acids. V was trimmed by 8 bases and J by 3 bases, leaving 14 bases between them. Germline assignment: CDR1 LGHNA and CDR2 YNFKEQ. The CDR3 here is CASGGSENYNEQFF. CDR3 nucleotide sequence: TGTGCCAGCGGGGGGAGCGAGAACTACAATGAGCAGTTCTTC.

The chain uses TRBV7-9 and TRBJ2-7, with a weak D call TRBD1 (6 bases). The length of the CDR3 is 17 residues. Germline CDR1 reads SEHNR; CDR2 reads FQNEAQ (reference sequence). The germline V and J ends were trimmed by 4 bases and 0 bases, with 19 bases remaining between them. The CDR3 sequence: CASSSISGTPASYEQYF. The DNA for the CDR3 is TGTGCCAGCAGCTCAATATCTGGGACACCAGCCTCCTACGAGCAGTACTTC.